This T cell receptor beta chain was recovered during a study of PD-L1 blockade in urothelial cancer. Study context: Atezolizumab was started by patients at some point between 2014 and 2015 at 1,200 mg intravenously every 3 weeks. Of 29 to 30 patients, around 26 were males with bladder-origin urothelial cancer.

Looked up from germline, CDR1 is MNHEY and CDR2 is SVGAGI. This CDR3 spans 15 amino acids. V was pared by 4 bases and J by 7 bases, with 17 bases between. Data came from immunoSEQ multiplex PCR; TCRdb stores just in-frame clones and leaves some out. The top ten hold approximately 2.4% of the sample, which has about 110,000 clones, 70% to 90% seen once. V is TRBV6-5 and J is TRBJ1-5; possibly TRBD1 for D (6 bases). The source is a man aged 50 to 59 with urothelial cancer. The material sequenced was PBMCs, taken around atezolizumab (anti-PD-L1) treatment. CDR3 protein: CASSWHGGGGQPQHF. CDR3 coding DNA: TGTGCCAGCAGTTGGCATGGCGGGGGCGGACAGCCCCAGCATTTT.